This T cell receptor (beta chain) was documented in a study of spatial heterogeneity in lung cancer. Study findings and constraints: There were more appearances of ubiquitous expanded tumor TCRs in blood at resection than at follow-up.

One entry per CDR3 protein results from TCRdb running MiXCR on the 5' RACE reads. The table records about 86,000 distinct CDR3 sequences, 10% to 15% of them present only once. This clonotype was detected ten times or more. Its antigen is unidentified. Specified time point: sample taken at primary tumor resection. Material for sequencing was whole RNA from tumor, nontumor lung or frozen PBMC, left unsorted. This CDR3 contains 13 residues. With 5 bases removed from V and 4 bases from J, the gap between germline ends came to 9 bases. The germline CDR1 and CDR2 sequences are MNHNS and SASEGT. The rearrangement links TRBV6-1 to TRBJ1-5; D might be TRBD1 (5 bases). The clonotype was recovered from a male donor with early-stage non-small cell lung cancer. This material consisted of PBMCs, taken at surgery. The CDR3 DNA reads as TGTGCCAGCAGTACGCAGGGAAATCAGCCCCAGCATTTT. Protein: CASSTQGNQPQHF.